These 24 T cell receptor beta chains were sequenced from one sample in a study of beta chain features in type 1 diabetes. Isolated RNA was reverse transcribed in full, so expressed TCRB transcripts were sequenced. Sequenced by immunoSEQ multiplex PCR; TCRdb stores in-frame clones only, minus some. This sample has around 340,000 clones; 6.5% to 10% occur once, and the top ten carry less than 0.45%. The sample was central memory CD4+ T cells from blood. These receptors originate from a woman under 30 in good health.

The sample holds a few counts of this clone. V gene TRBV6-5 combines with J gene TRBJ2-2; D ambiguous. Trimming left V 6 bases short and J 6 bases short, with 5 bases between. Germline CDR1 MNHEY, CDR2 SVGAGI. The CDR3 is 11 residues long. Here the CDR3 reads CASRNSGELFF. DNA for the CDR3: TGTGCCAGCAGGAATTCCGGGGAGCTGTTTTTT.

This clone has a count of ten or more. The sample has other DNA sequences that encode this CDR3 too. The gene calls are TRBV25-1 and TRBJ2-5; no firm D call. The V end was cut by 2 bases, the J end by 2 bases, with 9 bases between. Germline loops: CDR1 MGHDK, CDR2 SYGVNS. The CDR3 is 14 residues long. The CDR3 loop is CASSEMVIQETQYF. The CDR3 region has the DNA TGTGCCAGCAGTGAAATGGTGATTCAAGAGACCCAGTACTTC.

There are a few counts of this clone. The chain recombines TRBV9 with TRBJ2-1; either TRBD1 or TRBD2 may supply D (5 bases each). This CDR3 has 15 residues. Trimming stripped 1 base from V and 9 bases from J, with 17 bases between. Germline V lookup: CDR1 SGDLS, CDR2 YYNGEE. The CDR3 DNA is TGTGCCAGCAGCGTAAGTCCCGCTCGTGGGGGTGAGCAGTTCTTC. It is translated as CASSVSPARGGEQFF.

This clone was recorded a few times. V usage is TRBV9 and J usage is TRBJ2-5; 11 bases fit TRBD2. V shed 4 bases, J shed 1 base, and the junction held 3 bases outside the gene matches. Per germline, CDR1 SGDLS and CDR2 YYNGEE. The CDR3 covers 15 residues. CDR3 DNA sequence: TGTGCCAGCAGCCTCGGGACTAGCGGCCAAGAGACCCAGTACTTC. It specifies CASSLGTSGQETQYF.

This clone was seen a handful of times. The V and J genes are TRBV28 and TRBJ1-1; D uncertain. The ends were cut back, 8 bases at V and 1 base at J, with 11 bases in the middle. Germline V gives CDR1 MDHEN, CDR2 SYDVKM. The CDR3 spans 13 residues. DNA for the CDR3: TGTGCCAGCTCCACCTGGGGGAACACTGAAGCTTTCTTT. Translated, it gives CASSTWGNTEAFF. The variable domain in full, completed from reference TRBV28 and TRBJ1-1, reads DVKVTQSSRYLVKRTGEKVFLECVQDMDHENMFWYRQDPGLGLRLIYFSYDVKMKEKGDIPEGYSVSREKKERFSLILESASTNQTSMYLCASSTWGNTEAFFGQGTRLTVV.

The chain's CDR3 is CASSGPAGFGYEQYF. The CDR3 nucleotides are TGTGCCAGCAGCGGACCCGCGGGATTCGGCTACGAGCAGTACTTC. The chain is built from TRBV9 and TRBJ2-7; D may be TRBD2 (6 bases). CDR1 is SGDLS and CDR2 is YYNGEE in the germline V gene. This CDR3 spans 15 amino acids. V was cut by 3 bases and J by 3 bases, with 16 bases left in between.

This clone has more than one count but fewer than ten. The J gene is TRBJ2-3, the V gene TRBV7-2, with 7 bases lining up with TRBD2. Unmatched junction bases numbered 17, after V lost 5 bases and J lost 3 bases. The CDR3 has 18 residues. Germline-derived CDR1 and CDR2 are SGHTA and FQGNSA. Written as DNA, the CDR3 is TGTGCCAGCAGCGGACTAGGAGTATTACCCACCAGAACAGATACGCAGTATTTT. Translating it yields CASSGLGVLPTRTDTQYF.

CDR3 protein: CASSQEGLDSEQYF. The DNA for the CDR3 is TGTGCCAGCAGCCAAGAGGGGTTGGATTCCGAGCAGTACTTC. J is TRBJ2-7 and V is TRBV5-4; either TRBD1 or TRBD2 may fit D (5 bases each). The CDR3 sequence is 14 residues long. The germline V gene encodes CDR1 SGHNT and CDR2 YYREEE (reference sequence). The V end lost 4 bases, the J end lost 6 bases, and 17 bases lay between the germline ends.

J is TRBJ2-6 and V is TRBV11-2; unclear D gene. This CDR3 is 14 amino acids long. The V and J ends lost 5 bases and 2 bases respectively, with 7 bases between them. Germline V lookup: CDR1 SGHAT, CDR2 FQNNGV. The CDR3 loop is CASSRGAGANVLTF. The CDR3 DNA follows: TGTGCCAGCAGCCGAGGCGCTGGGGCCAACGTCCTGACTTTC.

This clone was recorded a few times. The chain recombines TRBV28 with TRBJ2-5, with a weak D call TRBD2 (7 bases). Germline values: CDR1 MDHEN, CDR2 SYDVKM. Deletions cut 3 bases from V and 3 bases from J, with 14 bases between. The CDR3 has 15 residues. The CDR3 DNA reads as TGTGCCAGCAGTTTCGGGGGGCGCAAAAAAGAGACCCAGTACTTC. The encoded protein is CASSFGGRKKETQYF.

V gene TRBV4-2 combines with J gene TRBJ1-1; the D is unclear. Deletions cut 1 base from V and 0 bases from J, with 6 bases between. From germline, CDR1 is LGHNA and CDR2 YNFKEQ. CDR3 length: 14 amino acids. The CDR3 nucleotides are TGTGCCAGCAGCCAAGCACAGCTGAACACTGAAGCTTTCTTT. Translating it yields CASSQAQLNTEAFF.

Comment on this clone: Other DNA sequences in the same sample also yield this CDR3. The J gene is TRBJ1-5, the V gene TRBV7-2, with D possibly TRBD1 on 5 matching bases. CDR3 length equals 14 residues. Germline lookup yields CDR1 SGHTA and CDR2 FQGNSA. Trimming pared 3 bases from V and 3 bases from J, leaving 9 bases between. The DNA for the CDR3 is TGTGCCAGCAGCTTGACAGCCGTCAATCAGCCCCAGCATTTT. It translates to CASSLTAVNQPQHF.

This clone was seen a few times. This rearrangement joins TRBV11-2 to TRBJ2-3, with 7 bases matching TRBD2. There are 17 residues in the CDR3. Germline lookup yields CDR1 SGHAT and CDR2 FQNNGV. V was pared by 4 bases and J by 2 bases, with 12 bases of the junction left unmatched. CDR3 region: CASSSRGSTSTTDTQYF. The CDR3 DNA reads TGTGCCAGCAGCTCAAGGGGCTCGACTAGCACCACAGATACGCAGTATTTT.

As regards this clone: Other DNA sequences in this sample translate to the same CDR3. The chain employs TRBV18 and TRBJ1-2, with 7 bases that match TRBD1. This CDR3 has 13 amino acids. Trimming removed 1 base from V and 8 bases from J; junction bases left unmatched: 4. Germline assignment: CDR1 KGHSH and CDR2 LQKENI. The CDR3 loop is CASSPQGARGYTF. CDR3 nucleotides: TGTGCCAGCTCACCACAGGGGGCGCGGGGCTACACCTTC.

This chain uses TRBV11-1 with TRBJ2-3; D gene ambiguous. The CDR3 has 13 amino acids. CDR1 and CDR2 (germline): SGHAT, FQDESV (reference sequence). The germline V and J ends were trimmed by 3 bases and 8 bases, with 12 bases remaining between them. In DNA, the CDR3 is TGTGCCAGCAGCTTCGTGGGCAACCCTACGCAGTATTTT. Protein sequence: CASSFVGNPTQYF.

The sample holds many counts of this clone. This chain joins TRBV5-8 and TRBJ2-5, with 11 bases that match TRBD2. The CDR3 has 13 amino acids. V trimming: 2 bases; J trimming: 7 bases; junction bases outside the gene matches: 1. Germline CDR1 reads SGHTS; CDR2 reads YDEGEE. In DNA, the CDR3 is TGTGCCAGCAGCTTTAGCGGGAGGGGGACCCAGTACTTC. It codes for CASSFSGRGTQYF.

This clone was observed a few times. The chain carries TRBV11-2 and TRBJ2-4; 10 bases map to TRBD1. Unmatched junction bases numbered 8, after V lost 5 bases and J lost 10 bases. The CDR3 has 14 amino acids. CDR1 SGHAT and CDR2 FQNNGV come from the germline V gene. The CDR3 nucleotides read TGTGCCAGCAGCACAGCGGGGACAGGGGTAATTCAGTACTTC. Protein sequence: CASSTAGTGVIQYF. The full variable domain, rest sourced from reference TRBV11-2 and TRBJ2-4, is EAGVAQSPRYKIIEKRQSVAFWCNPISGHATLYWYQQILGQGPKLLIQFQNNGVVDDSQLPKDRFSAERLKGVDSTLKIQPAKLEDSAVYLCASSTAGTGVIQYFGAGTRLSVL.

This clone was recorded a few times. The gene calls are TRBV25-1 and TRBJ2-3; TRBD2 might be the D (6 bases). CDR1 and CDR2 from the germline V gene are MGHDK and SYGVNS. The V end lost 2 bases, the J end lost 3 bases, and 15 bases lay between the germline ends. CDR3 length: 16 residues. The CDR3 loop is CASSEPVTRETDTQYF. The CDR3 DNA is TGTGCCAGCAGTGAACCCGTGACTAGAGAGACAGATACGCAGTATTTT.

The chain joins TRBV11-3 to TRBJ2-1; the D gene is possibly TRBD1 (6 bases). V dropped 1 base and J dropped 13 bases, with 14 bases sitting between them. Per the germline V gene, CDR1 is SGHNT and CDR2 is YENEEA. CDR3 length: 13 amino acids. The CDR3 spells CASSLGGRRNQFF. The CDR3 coding sequence is TGTGCCAGCAGCTTAGGGGGGCGGAGAAATCAGTTCTTC.

This chain uses TRBV7-2 with TRBJ2-5, with 7 bases aligning to TRBD1. Trimming at V came to 3 bases and at J to 4 bases, leaving 17 bases not matched to a gene. From germline, CDR1 is SGHTA and CDR2 FQGNSA. The CDR3 totals 18 residues. CDR3 loop: CASSLEFPYHRGTETQYF. In DNA form, the CDR3 reads TGTGCCAGCAGCTTGGAATTCCCCTACCACAGGGGAACAGAGACCCAGTACTTC.

This clone has just a few counts. The chain joins TRBV4-3 to TRBJ1-2; 8 bases map to TRBD1. Germline-derived CDR1 and CDR2 are LGHNA and YSLEER. The CDR3 is 16 residues long. Losses at the gene ends were 2 bases for V and 1 base for J; bases not matched to a gene: 6. The CDR3 nucleotides read TGCGCCAGCAGCCAATCAGGGGGCAATGTTAACTATGGCTACACCTTC. Protein sequence: CASSQSGGNVNYGYTF.

V is TRBV6-5 and J is TRBJ1-2, with 9 bases lining up with TRBD1. The CDR3 covers 14 residues. From germline, CDR1 is MNHEY and CDR2 SVGAGI. The V segment lost 2 bases and the J segment 7 bases; nucleotides outside the gene matches: 5. The CDR3 nucleotides read TGTGCCAGCAGTTACGGACGGACAGGGGTTGGCTACACCTTC. Its protein product is CASSYGRTGVGYTF.

The gene calls are TRBV7-2 and TRBJ1-4; the match to TRBD1 covers 8 bases. Germline assignment: CDR1 SGHTA and CDR2 FQGNSA. The CDR3 extends over 15 amino acids. The V and J ends lost 5 bases and 8 bases, in that order; junction bases with no gene match: 10. CDR3: CASSNLRRQGEKLFF. The CDR3 DNA sequence: TGTGCCAGCAGCAATCTCCGAAGACAGGGGGAAAAACTGTTTTTT.

This clone occurred many times. The rearrangement joins TRBV10-3 to TRBJ2-3; maybe TRBD2 (6 bases). Trimming took off 6 bases at V and 5 bases at J, with 12 bases between the two ends. The CDR3 sequence is 13 residues long. The V gene's germline CDR1 is ENHRY and CDR2 SYGVKD. The CDR3: CAISTLALDTQYF. The DNA for the CDR3 is TGTGCCATCAGCACTCTAGCGTTAGATACGCAGTATTTT.